The 7 T cell receptor beta chains given below trace back to one sample, sequenced in a study of blood T cell repertoires in COVID-19 (dated by TCRdb to between 2020 and 2021). The protocol used for the library was the immunoSEQ multiplex PCR assay. Held by TCRdb, this immuneACCESS table contains in-frame sequences only and omits some clones. Under half of the omission traces to an unresolved V gene where checked; the cause of the rest is unknown. The sample data list around 140,000 clones, and roughly nine tenths of these were observed just once. About 1.5% of the sample rests with the top ten. Sequenced sample: peripheral blood. The source is a human donor in a cohort sampled during active COVID-19.

The rearrangement joins TRBV30 to TRBJ1-2; D may be TRBD1 (6 bases). Germline CDR1 GTSNPN, CDR2 SVGIG (reference sequence). V was pared by 0 bases and J by 2 bases, with 13 bases between. The CDR3 consists of 15 residues. The CDR3 spells CAWSVQTGSNYGYTF. As DNA, the CDR3 is TGTGCCTGGAGTGTACAAACAGGGTCGAACTATGGCTACACCTTC. Variable domain in full (rest from reference TRBV30 and TRBJ1-2): SQTIHQWPATLVQPVGSPLSLECTVEGTSNPNLYWYRQAAGRGLQLLFYSVGIGQISSEVPQNLSASRPQDRQFILSSKKLLLSDSGFYLCAWSVQTGSNYGYTFGSGTRLTVV.

The V and J genes are TRBV11-2 and TRBJ1-1; a possible D gene is TRBD1 (5 bases). Trimming stripped 6 bases from V and 3 bases from J, with 14 bases between. The CDR3 has 14 residues. CDR1 is SGHAT and CDR2 is FQNNGV in the germline V gene. This CDR3 reads CASSPSGEYTEAFF. In DNA, the CDR3 is TGTGCCAGCAGTCCCTCGGGGGAGTACACTGAAGCTTTCTTT.

The chain couples TRBV4-2 to TRBJ1-6, with D unclear. Per germline, CDR1 LGHNA and CDR2 YNFKEQ. The CDR3 is 15 residues long. V lost 0 bases, J lost 7 bases, and 10 bases lay in between. The CDR3, as DNA: TGTGCCAGCAGCCAAGATTCAGGTTACAATTCACCCCTCCACTTT. It translates to CASSQDSGYNSPLHF.

CDR3 nucleotides: TGTGCCAGCAATCGACAGGGGGTTGAAAAACTGTTTTTT. Protein: CASNRQGVEKLFF. This sequence joins TRBV5-4 and TRBJ1-4; the match to TRBD1 covers 9 bases. The V gene end was trimmed by 6 bases and the J gene end by 7 bases; junction bases not matched to a gene: 4. CDR1 is SGHNT, CDR2 YYREEE, per germline (reference sequence). The CDR3 extends over 13 amino acids. Complete variable domain (other parts from reference TRBV5-4 and TRBJ1-4): ETGVTQSPTHLIKTRGQQVTLRCSSQSGHNTVSWYQQALGQGPQFIFQYYREEENGRGNFPPRFSGLQFPNYSSELNVNALELDDSALYLCASNRQGVEKLFFGSGTQLSVL.

The CDR3 bases are TGTGCCATCTGGACAACAAGTGGGGCAGGCAATGAGCAGTTCTTC. Translating it yields CAIWTTSGAGNEQFF. V and J are TRBV5-4 and TRBJ2-1, with a weak D call TRBD1 (5 bases). This CDR3 comprises 15 residues. V lost 9 bases to trimming and J lost 6 bases, with 22 bases between them. In germline, CDR1 is SGHNT, CDR2 YYREEE (reference sequence).

This rearrangement joins TRBV4-3 to TRBJ1-5; weak D call: TRBD1 (5 bases). This CDR3 has 15 residues. Trimming cost V 4 bases and J 5 bases, with 15 bases left between them. Germline V lookup: CDR1 LGHNA, CDR2 YSLEER. CDR3 DNA: TGCGCCAGCAGCCGCCGCAGGGCGGGAGATCAGCCCCAGCATTTT. Its protein is CASSRRRAGDQPQHF.

The rearrangement links TRBV19 to TRBJ1-3; 9 bases match TRBD1. The CDR3 totals 16 residues. Germline trimming cut 10 bases from V and 0 bases from J; bases unmatched to any gene: 10. Germline values: CDR1 LNHDA, CDR2 SQIVND (reference sequence). The CDR3 nucleotides are TGTGCCACCCAAGGACAGGGGCCTTACTCTGGAAACACCATATATTTT. The encoded protein is CATQGQGPYSGNTIYF.